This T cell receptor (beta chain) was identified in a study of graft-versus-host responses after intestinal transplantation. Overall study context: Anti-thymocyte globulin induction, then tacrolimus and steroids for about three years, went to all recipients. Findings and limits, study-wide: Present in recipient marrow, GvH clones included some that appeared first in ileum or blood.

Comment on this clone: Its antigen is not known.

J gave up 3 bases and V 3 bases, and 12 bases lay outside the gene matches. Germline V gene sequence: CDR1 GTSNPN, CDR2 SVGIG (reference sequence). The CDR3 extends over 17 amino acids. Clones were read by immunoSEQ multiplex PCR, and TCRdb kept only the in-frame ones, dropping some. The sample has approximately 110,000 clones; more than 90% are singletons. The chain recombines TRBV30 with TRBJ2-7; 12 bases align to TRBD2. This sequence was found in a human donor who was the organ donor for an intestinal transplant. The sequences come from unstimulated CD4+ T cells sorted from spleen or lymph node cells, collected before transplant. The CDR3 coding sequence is TGTGCCTGGAGCGTTGGCACTAGCGGGAGGCAATACTACGAGCAGTACTTC. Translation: CAWSVGTSGRQYYEQYF.